The 28 T cell receptor beta chains below all came from one sample that was sequenced in a study of blood T cell repertoires in COVID-19. Generated by immunoSEQ multiplex PCR, the TCRdb table keeps only in-frame clones and is missing some. The sample consists of about 300,000 clones, less than 85% of them appearing once. Sequencing was performed on peripheral blood. The receptors come from a human donor with COVID-19, enrolled during active disease. The donor label of this sample is uncertain.

This chain links TRBV5-1 with TRBJ2-1; D is unclear. The V end was cut by 2 bases, the J end by 1 base, with 10 bases between. CDR1 and CDR2 (germline): SGHRS, YFSETQ. The CDR3 is 15 residues long. The CDR3 coding sequence is TGCGCCAGCAGCTTCTTAGCCGGGTCCTACAATGAGCAGTTCTTC. Protein product: CASSFLAGSYNEQFF.

This clone showed up just once. J is TRBJ2-1 and V is TRBV5-1, with D possibly TRBD2 on 6 matching bases. The CDR3 consists of 15 residues. The ends were cut back, 5 bases at V and 4 bases at J, with 16 bases in the middle. In germline, CDR1 is SGHRS, CDR2 YFSETQ. DNA for the CDR3: TGCGCCAGCAGGCTCATGATAGCGGCGTACAATGAGCAGTTCTTC. This gives the protein CASRLMIAAYNEQFF.

The rearrangement uses TRBV11-2 and TRBJ2-2, with TRBD2 matching 11 bases. Germline-derived CDR1 and CDR2 are SGHAT and FQNNGV. V shed 7 bases and J 5 bases; nucleotides not matched to a gene: 9. CDR3 length: 16 amino acids. CDR3 bases: TGTGCCAGCACCAACTCACTAGCGGGAGTGACCGGGGAGCTGTTTTTT. Translating it yields CASTNSLAGVTGELFF.

The chain combines TRBV5-1 with TRBJ2-5, with 13 bases fitting TRBD2. This CDR3 is built from 18 residues. From germline, CDR1 is SGHRS and CDR2 YFSETQ. V gave up 4 bases and J gave up 3 bases; unmatched junction bases: 12. CDR3 nucleotide sequence: TGCGCCAGCAGCCCCCGAGGGACTAGCGGGGCCGAGGAAGAGACCCAGTACTTC. Residues: CASSPRGTSGAEEETQYF.

The V gene is TRBV6-6, the J gene TRBJ2-5, with 8 bases matching TRBD2. Per germline, CDR1 MNHNY and CDR2 SVGAGI (reference sequence). The CDR3 has 14 amino acids. Trimming removed 8 bases from V and 7 bases from J; junction bases left unmatched: 12. CDR3 residues: CASHGGGRVGTQYF. CDR3 DNA sequence: TGTGCCAGCCACGGGGGGGGCCGGGTTGGGACCCAGTACTTC.

This clone was recorded a few times. This chain links TRBV5-1 with TRBJ2-5, with 11 nucleotides matching TRBD2. This CDR3 contains 18 residues. Germline V gene sequence: CDR1 SGHRS, CDR2 YFSETQ. J lost 3 bases, V lost 4 bases, and 14 bases had no gene match. CDR3 amino acids: CASSVGLAETLFEETQYF. DNA of the CDR3: TGCGCCAGCAGCGTGGGACTAGCGGAGACTCTCTTCGAAGAGACCCAGTACTTC.

This chain connects TRBV18 to TRBJ2-7, with 9 positions matching TRBD2. This CDR3 is 16 amino acids long. CDR1 is KGHSH, CDR2 LQKENI, per germline. V trimming: 2 bases; J trimming: 5 bases; junction bases outside the gene matches: 10. The CDR3 spells CASSPKDLAGRNEQYF. Here the CDR3 DNA reads TGTGCCAGCTCACCAAAGGATCTAGCGGGAAGGAACGAGCAGTACTTC.

V and J are TRBV10-3 and TRBJ2-5; D is possibly TRBD2 (6 bases). The V end lost 0 bases, the J end lost 4 bases, and 18 bases lay between the germline ends. The CDR3 has 17 amino acids. The V gene's germline CDR1 is ENHRY and CDR2 SYGVKD. The CDR3 spells CAISESGIPTGGETQYF. CDR3 nucleotides: TGTGCCATCAGTGAGTCTGGGATTCCGACCGGGGGAGAGACCCAGTACTTC.

The chain joins TRBV28 to TRBJ1-6, with TRBD1 identical over 7 bases. The V gene's germline CDR1 is MDHEN and CDR2 SYDVKM. This CDR3 comprises 15 residues. The V gene end was trimmed by 5 bases and the J gene end by 5 bases; junction bases not matched to a gene: 6. The CDR3 nucleotides read TGTGCCAGCAGTATCGACAGGGTAGATAATTCACCCCTCCACTTT. Residues: CASSIDRVDNSPLHF. The full variable domain, its missing parts supplied by reference TRBV28 and TRBJ1-6, is DVKVTQSSRYLVKRTGEKVFLECVQDMDHENMFWYRQDPGLGLRLIYFSYDVKMKEKGDIPEGYSVSREKKERFSLILESASTNQTSMYLCASSIDRVDNSPLHFGNGTRLTVT.

This chain connects TRBV7-9 to TRBJ1-4, with TRBD1 as a possible D gene (5 bases). CDR1 is SEHNR, CDR2 FQNEAQ, per germline (reference sequence). The CDR3 loop spans 15 amino acids. The V end lost 3 bases, the J end lost 8 bases, and 16 bases lay between the germline ends. Here the CDR3 reads CASSFRGTSLEKLFF. CDR3 nucleotides: TGTGCCAGCAGCTTTAGAGGGACTTCTCTAGAAAAACTGTTTTTT. Full variable domain (remainder filled in from reference TRBV7-9 and TRBJ1-4): DTGVSQNPRHKITKRGQNVTFRCDPISEHNRLYWYRQTLGQGPEFLTYFQNEAQLEKSRLLSDRFSAERPKGSFSTLEIQRTEQGDSAMYLCASSFRGTSLEKLFFGSGTQLSVL.

The chain recombines TRBV6-5 with TRBJ2-5; D may be TRBD1 (6 bases). Trimming cost V 6 bases and J 4 bases, with 12 bases left between them. CDR3 length: 13 residues. Germline V lookup: CDR1 MNHEY, CDR2 SVGAGI. The CDR3 spells CASRDRVLETQYF. The CDR3 DNA follows: TGTGCCAGCAGGGACAGAGTATTAGAGACCCAGTACTTC.

The chain carries TRBV4-2 and TRBJ1-1; unclear D gene. The germline V gene has CDR1 LGHNA and CDR2 YNFKEQ. The ends were cut back, 0 bases at V and 4 bases at J, with 12 bases in the middle. The CDR3 length is 15 residues. The CDR3 DNA reads TGTGCCAGCAGCCAAGAAACCCGGGAGGGCACTGAAGCTTTCTTT. Its protein product is CASSQETREGTEAFF.

J is TRBJ2-1 and V is TRBV7-6, with 8 nucleotides matching TRBD2. CDR3 length: 15 amino acids. CDR1 and CDR2 (germline): SGHVS, FNYEAQ. V gave up 5 bases and J gave up 6 bases; unmatched junction bases: 9. The CDR3 nucleotides are TGTGCCAGCAGCACTCCGGGACTAGGGCTCAATGAGCAGTTCTTC. Amino acids: CASSTPGLGLNEQFF.

This clone has just one count. The junction departs from germline at one end; a sequencing error may be responsible. The chain combines TRBV7-7 with TRBJ2-2; 7 bases are shared with TRBD1. This CDR3 contains 14 residues. Germline V gene lookup returns CDR1 SSHAT and CDR2 FNYEAQ (reference sequence). The CDR3 region is CASRGTVNTGELFF. In DNA, the CDR3 is TGTGCTAGCAGGGGGACAGTGAACACCGGGGAGCTGTTTTTT. The complete variable domain, with remaining parts taken from reference TRBV7-7 and TRBJ2-2, reads GAGVSQSPRYKVTKRGQDVTLRCDPISSHATLYWYQQALGQGPEFLTYFNYEAQPDKSGLPSDRFSAERPEGSISTLTIQRTEQRDSAMYRCASRGTVNTGELFFGEGSRLTVL.

V is TRBV2 and J is TRBJ2-1; no definite D call. Germline V CDR1 and CDR2: SNHLY, FYNNEI. This CDR3 spans 13 amino acids. V gave up 4 bases and J gave up 5 bases, with 9 bases separating them. CDR3 in amino acids: CASSAERDNEQFF. The CDR3 nucleotides read TGTGCCAGCAGTGCCGAGCGAGACAATGAGCAGTTCTTC.

The V call is TRBV3-1 (or the pseudogene TRBV3-2), the J call TRBJ1-5; a possible D gene is TRBD1 (5 bases). Germline CDR1 LGHDT, CDR2 YNNKEL (reference sequence). CDR3 size: 14 residues. With 0 bases removed from V and 7 bases from J, the gap between germline ends came to 10 bases. The chain's CDR3 is CASSQDTGVQPQHF. In DNA form, the CDR3 reads TGTGCCAGCAGCCAAGATACAGGTGTCCAGCCCCAGCATTTT.

V gene TRBV5-1 combines with J gene TRBJ2-1, with 10 bases lining up with TRBD2. The germline CDR1 and CDR2 sequences are SGHRS and YFSETQ. There are 15 residues in the CDR3. Unmatched junction bases numbered 6, after V lost 0 bases and J lost 9 bases. The CDR3 is CASSLALAGVAEQFF. CDR3 bases: TGCGCCAGCAGCTTGGCCCTAGCGGGAGTTGCTGAGCAGTTCTTC.

This clone was observed a handful of times. This sequence joins TRBV29-1 and TRBJ2-7; perhaps TRBD2 as D (5 bases). This CDR3 has 13 residues. V shed 3 bases and J shed 1 base, with 10 bases lying between them. In germline, CDR1 is SQVTM, CDR2 ANQGSEA. The CDR3 nucleotides are TGCAGCGTTGAGTCTCGGGGATCCTACGAGCAGTACTTC. Translating it yields CSVESRGSYEQYF.

In its sample, this clone was seen a few times. This chain links TRBV28 with TRBJ1-3; D perhaps matches TRBD1 (5 bases). V dropped 5 bases and J dropped 0 bases, with 14 bases sitting between them. The CDR3 consists of 16 residues. Germline CDR1 and CDR2: MDHEN and SYDVKM. Here the CDR3 reads CASSPRGGSSGNTIYF. The CDR3 DNA reads as TGTGCCAGCAGTCCCCGGGGGGGGAGCTCTGGAAACACCATATATTTT.

The chain recombines TRBV5-1 with TRBJ2-3, with a possible D match to TRBD2 (6 bases). Germline CDR1 is SGHRS and CDR2 is YFSETQ. The CDR3 runs to 16 residues. V was trimmed by 2 bases and J by 0 bases, leaving 13 bases between them. In DNA, the CDR3 is TGCGCCAGCAGCTTTGGCGGGGATTACAGCACAGATACGCAGTATTTT. Translation gives CASSFGGDYSTDTQYF.

The chain joins TRBV18 to TRBJ1-2; perhaps TRBD1 as D (5 bases). The V and J ends lost 3 bases and 0 bases respectively, with 17 bases between them. The CDR3 length is 17 residues. The germline CDR1 and CDR2 sequences are KGHSH and LQKENI. This CDR3 is CASSPYPSGGTNYGYTF. For the CDR3, the DNA is TGTGCCAGCTCACCCTACCCAAGCGGGGGGACTAACTATGGCTACACCTTC.

The chain recombines TRBV5-4 with TRBJ2-1, with 8 bases identical to TRBD1. V was clipped by 2 bases and J by 2 bases; unmatched bases: 6. The CDR3 has 16 amino acids. Germline V gives CDR1 SGHNT, CDR2 YYREEE (reference sequence). CDR3 DNA: TGTGCCAGCAGCTTTCCTGGACAGGGAACCTACAATGAGCAGTTCTTC. Protein: CASSFPGQGTYNEQFF.

V gene TRBV27 combines with J gene TRBJ2-2; TRBD2 agrees at 7 bases. The V gene's germline CDR1 is MNHEY and CDR2 SMNVEV (reference sequence). The J segment lost 7 bases and the V segment lost 2 bases, leaving 7 bases of the junction unmatched. The CDR3 totals 15 residues. The CDR3 reads CASSLEWEGSGELFF. CDR3 coding DNA: TGTGCCAGCAGTTTAGAGTGGGAGGGGAGCGGGGAGCTGTTTTTT.

The V gene is TRBV11-2, the J gene TRBJ2-3; 11 bases match TRBD2. The V and J ends lost 0 bases and 2 bases, in that order; junction bases with no gene match: 7. CDR1 is SGHAT and CDR2 is FQNNGV in the germline V gene. This CDR3 comprises 18 residues. The CDR3 loop is CASSLDAASGRSTDTQYF. For the CDR3, the DNA is TGTGCCAGCAGCTTAGATGCGGCTAGCGGGAGGTCCACAGATACGCAGTATTTT. Complete variable domain (other parts from reference TRBV11-2 and TRBJ2-3): EAGVAQSPRYKIIEKRQSVAFWCNPISGHATLYWYQQILGQGPKLLIQFQNNGVVDDSQLPKDRFSAERLKGVDSTLKIQPAKLEDSAVYLCASSLDAASGRSTDTQYFGPGTRLTVL.

The chain carries TRBV11-1 and TRBJ2-1; 9 positions match TRBD2. This CDR3 is built from 15 residues. In germline, CDR1 is SGHAT, CDR2 FQDESV (reference sequence). Trimming at V came to 0 bases and at J to 5 bases, leaving 2 bases not matched to a gene. Written as DNA, the CDR3 is TGTGCCAGCAGCTTAGCTAGCGGGAGTAACAATGAGCAGTTCTTC. It yields the protein CASSLASGSNNEQFF.

This clone was counted a single time. The genes are TRBV19 and TRBJ2-5; 7 positions agree with TRBD2. V lost 1 base to trimming and J lost 7 bases; unmatched junction nucleotides: 3. The CDR3 is 13 residues long. Looked up from germline, CDR1 is LNHDA and CDR2 is SQIVND (reference sequence). Here the CDR3 DNA reads TGTGCCAGTAGTATAGGAGGGGAGGGGACCCAGTACTTC. It yields the protein CASSIGGEGTQYF.

This clone was seen ten or more times. CDR3 bases: TGTGCCAGCAGTGTGGAGATGAGCTCCTACAATGAGCAGTTCTTC. Its translation is CASSVEMSSYNEQFF. The rearrangement uses TRBV6-4 and TRBJ2-1; unclear D gene. The CDR3 covers 15 residues. The V end lost 4 bases, the J end lost 0 bases, and 10 bases lay between the germline ends. In germline, CDR1 is MRHNA, CDR2 SNTAGT.

The chain has TRBV7-2 and TRBJ1-5; no clear D. Germline-derived CDR1 and CDR2 are SGHTA and FQGNSA. The CDR3 has 14 residues. Trimming removed 2 bases at V and 3 bases at J, with 8 bases between. The CDR3 DNA reads as TGTGCCAGCAGCTTAACAGTCGCCAATCAGCCCCAGCATTTT. As protein: CASSLTVANQPQHF.